These 25 T cell receptor beta chains were sequenced from one sample in a study of blood T cell repertoires in COVID-19. TCRdb's table, derived via immunoSEQ multiplex PCR, lists solely in-frame clones and lacks some. This table holds about 69,000 clones, more than 70% found once. The sequenced material came from peripheral blood. All receptors come from a human donor in a cohort sampled during active COVID-19.

The chain employs TRBV27 and TRBJ1-5; D possibly corresponds to TRBD1 (5 bases). Trimming stripped 0 bases from V and 6 bases from J, with 12 bases between. Germline lookup yields CDR1 MNHEY and CDR2 SMNVEV (reference sequence). CDR3 size: 15 residues. The CDR3 loop reads CASSLSGAPGQPQHF. The DNA for the CDR3 is TGTGCCAGCAGTTTATCAGGGGCCCCGGGTCAGCCCCAGCATTTT.

CDR3 amino acids: CASSLDQWDRALHF. The CDR3 DNA follows: TGTGCCAGCAGCTTAGATCAGTGGGACAGGGCCCTCCACTTT. This rearrangement joins TRBV11-2 to TRBJ1-6; 9 bases fit TRBD1. Per germline, CDR1 SGHAT and CDR2 FQNNGV. Losses at the gene ends were 0 bases for V and 14 bases for J; bases not matched to a gene: 5. This CDR3 contains 14 residues.

This clone was seen a single time. The gene calls are TRBV7-9 and TRBJ2-3; 7 bases match TRBD2. CDR3 size: 16 residues. The junction had 10 bases not matched to a gene; V was cut back by 5 bases and J by 2 bases. CDR1 SEHNR and CDR2 FQNEAQ come from the germline V gene (reference sequence). CDR3 sequence reads: CASSAKPAGFTDTQYF. In DNA form, the CDR3 reads TGTGCCAGCAGCGCTAAGCCAGCGGGATTCACAGATACGCAGTATTTT.

The chain joins TRBV11-3 to TRBJ2-1; D gene uncertain. With 4 bases removed from V and 7 bases from J, the gap between germline ends came to 11 bases. The CDR3 is 13 amino acids. CDR1 is SGHNT, CDR2 YENEEA, per germline. The CDR3 spells CASSSRVANEQFF. CDR3 sequence (DNA): TGTGCCAGCAGCTCCCGTGTAGCTAATGAGCAGTTCTTC. Drawing the rest from reference TRBV11-3 and TRBJ2-1, the complete variable domain is EAGVVQSPRYKIIEKKQPVAFWCNPISGHNTLYWYLQNLGQGPELLIRYENEEAVDDSQLPKDRFSAERLKGVDSTLKIQPAELGDSAVYLCASSSRVANEQFFGPGTRLTVL.

The rearrangement joins TRBV14 to TRBJ2-3; D gene ambiguous. Trimming removed 2 bases at V and 2 bases at J, with 2 bases between. From germline, CDR1 is SGHDN and CDR2 FVKESK. The CDR3 totals 12 residues. CDR3 in amino acids: CASSQYTDTQYF. CDR3 in DNA: TGTGCCAGCAGCCAATACACAGATACGCAGTATTTT.

This clone was counted only a few times. The chain has TRBV10-2 and TRBJ1-3; 8 nucleotides align to TRBD1. CDR3 size: 16 residues. Germline trimming cut 5 bases from V and 0 bases from J; bases unmatched to any gene: 6. The V gene's germline CDR1 is WSHSY and CDR2 SAAADI. The CDR3 bases are TGCGCCAGCAGTCTACAGGGGGTGAGCTCTGGAAACACCATATATTTT. It is translated as CASSLQGVSSGNTIYF.

The chain employs TRBV24-1 and TRBJ2-2; TRBD2 aligns across 7 bases. CDR1 is KGHDR, CDR2 SFDVKD, per germline. Germline trimming cut 5 bases from V and 5 bases from J; bases unmatched to any gene: 4. The CDR3 is 14 amino acids. In DNA form, the CDR3 reads TGTGCCACCAGTGCCTGGGGGGGGACCGGGGAGCTGTTTTTT. Encoded protein: CATSAWGGTGELFF.

This clone was seen a handful of times. The chain carries TRBV28 and TRBJ2-1; 12 bases map to TRBD2. The CDR3 is made up of 17 amino acids. The V gene end was trimmed by 1 base and the J gene end by 9 bases; junction bases not matched to a gene: 10. The V gene's germline CDR1 is MDHEN and CDR2 SYDVKM. The CDR3 spells CASSLFDLAGGPGEQFF. CDR3 coding DNA: TGTGCCAGCAGTTTATTTGACCTAGCGGGAGGGCCTGGTGAGCAGTTCTTC. The variable domain in full, completed from reference TRBV28 and TRBJ2-1, reads DVKVTQSSRYLVKRTGEKVFLECVQDMDHENMFWYRQDPGLGLRLIYFSYDVKMKEKGDIPEGYSVSREKKERFSLILESASTNQTSMYLCASSLFDLAGGPGEQFFGPGTRLTVL.

This chain joins TRBV6-5 and TRBJ2-3; a weak D match, TRBD2 (5 bases). This CDR3 has 14 residues. Germline CDR1 and CDR2: MNHEY and SVGAGI. V was pared by 5 bases and J by 2 bases, with 11 bases between. The CDR3 region is CASSHSGDTDTQYF. For the CDR3, the DNA is TGTGCCAGCAGTCACAGCGGAGACACAGATACGCAGTATTTT.

In its sample, this clone was seen a few times. This sequence joins TRBV5-1 and TRBJ1-3; D gene ambiguous. Trimming removed 0 bases at V and 0 bases at J, with 7 bases between. Per the germline V gene, CDR1 is SGHRS and CDR2 is YFSETQ. The CDR3 has 15 amino acids. The CDR3 is CASSLAQASGNTIYF. As DNA, the CDR3 is TGCGCCAGCAGCTTGGCTCAGGCCTCTGGAAACACCATATATTTT.

The V and J genes are TRBV4-2 and TRBJ1-2, with 7 positions matching TRBD1. The CDR3 spans 15 residues. J gave up 3 bases and V 0 bases, and 4 bases lay outside the gene matches. The germline CDR1 and CDR2 sequences are LGHNA and YNFKEQ. In nucleotides, the CDR3 is TGTGCCAGCAGCCAAGAATTCGACAGGGACTATGGCTACACCTTC. Protein product: CASSQEFDRDYGYTF.

The chain uses TRBV5-1 and TRBJ2-3; 11 nucleotides agree with TRBD1. Losses at the gene ends were 1 base for V and 5 bases for J; bases not matched to a gene: 6. The CDR3 totals 16 residues. Per germline, CDR1 SGHRS and CDR2 YFSETQ. CDR3 in DNA: TGCGCCAGCAGCTTGCTCGGGACAGGGGGAATAGATACGCAGTATTTT. It is translated as CASSLLGTGGIDTQYF.

V and J are TRBV18 and TRBJ1-3; D remains ambiguous. Germline lookup yields CDR1 KGHSH and CDR2 LQKENI. V was clipped by 6 bases and J by 0 bases, with 18 bases between them. This CDR3 region has 17 residues. Here the CDR3 DNA reads TGTGCCAGCTCTCAAGTTAGGACTGAAGTCTCTGGAAACACCATATATTTT. The encoded protein is CASSQVRTEVSGNTIYF.

In DNA form, the CDR3 reads TGCGCCAGCAGTCGTGGAGGGGTGGCGGGAGCAATGAATGAGCAGTTCTTC. Its translation is CASSRGGVAGAMNEQFF. The chain joins TRBV10-2 to TRBJ2-1; TRBD2 aligns across 7 bases. CDR3 length equals 17 residues. From germline, CDR1 is WSHSY and CDR2 SAAADI. The junction had 17 bases not matched to a gene; V was cut back by 5 bases and J by 7 bases.

This sequence joins TRBV19 and TRBJ1-4; 10 bases line up with TRBD1. Trimming cost V 7 bases and J 0 bases; bases outside gene matches: 8. This CDR3 region has 17 residues. Germline V gene data show CDR1 as LNHDA and CDR2 as SQIVND (reference sequence). This CDR3 is CASTPDRGGSTNEKLFF. The CDR3, as DNA: TGTGCCAGTACCCCGGACAGGGGGGGGTCAACTAATGAAAAACTGTTTTTT.

This clone was counted between two and nine times. V is TRBV30 and J is TRBJ1-6, with TRBD1 matching 11 bases. The CDR3 sequence is 14 residues long. The germline V gene encodes CDR1 GTSNPN and CDR2 SVGIG (reference sequence). With V trimmed by 5 bases and J by 8 bases, 5 bases remained unmatched. The CDR3 DNA reads as TGTGCCTGGGCCGGGACAGGGGGTTATTCACCCCTCCACTTT. This sequence encodes CAWAGTGGYSPLHF.

The genes are TRBV5-5 and TRBJ2-3; a possible D gene is TRBD1 (5 bases). CDR3 size: 14 residues. Looked up from germline, CDR1 is SGHKS and CDR2 is YYEKEE (reference sequence). Trimming took 0 bases from V and 3 from J, leaving 8 bases between them. CDR3 residues: CASSLEGWTDTQYF. In nucleotides, the CDR3 is TGTGCCAGCAGCTTGGAGGGGTGGACAGATACGCAGTATTTT. Looking up the rest from reference TRBV5-5 and TRBJ2-3 gives the full variable domain: DAGVTQSPTHLIKTRGQQVTLRCSPISGHKSVSWYQQVLGQGPQFIFQYYEKEERGRGNFPDRFSARQFPNYSSELNVNALLLGDSALYLCASSLEGWTDTQYFGPGTRLTVL.

This chain connects TRBV14 to TRBJ2-3; D is uncertain. Per the germline V gene, CDR1 is SGHDN and CDR2 is FVKESK. The V gene lost 1 base and the J gene lost 3 bases, with 8 bases spanning the gap. This CDR3 spans 14 amino acids. CDR3 sequence (DNA): TGTGCCAGCAGCCAAGCGGTGAGGACAGATACGCAGTATTTT. Protein: CASSQAVRTDTQYF.

V and J are TRBV7-2 and TRBJ1-4; D is perhaps TRBD1 (5 bases). Germline V CDR1 and CDR2: SGHTA, FQGNSA. The V end was cut by 1 base, the J end by 1 base, with 10 bases between. The CDR3 runs to 16 residues. CDR3 bases: TGTGCCAGCAGCTTAGGGGCCGGGGGAACTAATGAAAAACTGTTTTTT. Protein sequence: CASSLGAGGTNEKLFF. The entire variable domain, with the rest obtained from reference TRBV7-2 and TRBJ1-4, is as follows: GAGVSQSPSNKVTEKGKDVELRCDPISGHTALYWYRQSLGQGLEFLIYFQGNSAPDKSGLPSDRFSAERTGGSVSTLTIQRTQQEDSAVYLCASSLGAGGTNEKLFFGSGTQLSVL.

The CDR3 sequence: CASSRGTGDLHEQYF. In DNA form, the CDR3 reads TGTGCCAGCAGTCGGGGGACAGGAGATCTCCACGAGCAGTACTTC. The V call is TRBV6-2 or TRBV6-3, the J call TRBJ2-7; 8 nucleotides line up with TRBD1. V lost 5 bases, J lost 5 bases, and 11 bases stayed unmatched. The CDR3 contains 15 residues. Germline V CDR1 and CDR2: MNHEY, SVGEGT.

This rearrangement joins TRBV19 to TRBJ2-7, with D unresolved. Germline V gene sequence: CDR1 LNHDA, CDR2 SQIVND (reference sequence). This CDR3 contains 13 residues. Trimming removed 3 bases at V and 2 bases at J, with 8 bases between. The chain's CDR3 is CASSIEAPYEQYF. The CDR3, as DNA: TGTGCCAGTAGTATCGAGGCGCCCTACGAGCAGTACTTC. Based on the CDR3 plus reference TRBV19 and TRBJ2-7, the full variable domain is DGGITQSPKYLFRKEGQNVTLSCEQNLNHDAMYWYRQDPGQGLRLIYYSQIVNDFQKGDIAEGYSVSREKKESFPLTVTSAQKNPTAFYLCASSIEAPYEQYFGPGTRLTVT.

The chain has TRBV2 and TRBJ2-7, with a weak D call TRBD1 (5 bases). Looked up from germline, CDR1 is SNHLY and CDR2 is FYNNEI. V lost 5 bases and J lost 5, with 16 bases in between. CDR3 length: 14 amino acids. The CDR3 DNA is TGTGCCAGCAGTCAGGGTCATCCTAGGGACGAGCAGTACTTC. This sequence encodes CASSQGHPRDEQYF.

The J gene is TRBJ2-1, the V gene TRBV11-3, with 9 bases fitting TRBD2. The CDR3 loop spans 18 amino acids. The V gene's germline CDR1 is SGHNT and CDR2 YENEEA. Germline trimming cut 0 bases from V and 5 bases from J; bases unmatched to any gene: 11. As DNA, the CDR3 is TGTGCCAGCAGCTTAGATCGGAGCGCGGGAGGGGCGAACAATGAGCAGTTCTTC. Translated: CASSLDRSAGGANNEQFF. The whole variable domain, filled in from reference TRBV11-3 and TRBJ2-1, reads EAGVVQSPRYKIIEKKQPVAFWCNPISGHNTLYWYLQNLGQGPELLIRYENEEAVDDSQLPKDRFSAERLKGVDSTLKIQPAELGDSAVYLCASSLDRSAGGANNEQFFGPGTRLTVL.

This clone was recorded once. The genes are TRBV19 and TRBJ2-1, with 8 bases fitting TRBD1. Germline CDR1 and CDR2: LNHDA and SQIVND (reference sequence). The CDR3 contains 15 residues. V shed 5 bases and J 0 bases; nucleotides not matched to a gene: 3. For the CDR3, the DNA is TGTGCCAGTAGTGTCGACAGGGGCTCCTACAATGAGCAGTTCTTC. It encodes CASSVDRGSYNEQFF.

Concerning this clone itself: Within the sample, other DNA sequences also encode this same CDR3. The chain employs TRBV2 and TRBJ2-1, with D perhaps matching TRBD2 (6 bases). V lost 2 bases and J lost 5, with 7 bases in between. The CDR3 consists of 13 residues. Germline assignment: CDR1 SNHLY and CDR2 FYNNEI. CDR3: CASSEKRDNEQFF. DNA of the CDR3: TGTGCCAGCAGTGAAAAGCGGGACAATGAGCAGTTCTTC.